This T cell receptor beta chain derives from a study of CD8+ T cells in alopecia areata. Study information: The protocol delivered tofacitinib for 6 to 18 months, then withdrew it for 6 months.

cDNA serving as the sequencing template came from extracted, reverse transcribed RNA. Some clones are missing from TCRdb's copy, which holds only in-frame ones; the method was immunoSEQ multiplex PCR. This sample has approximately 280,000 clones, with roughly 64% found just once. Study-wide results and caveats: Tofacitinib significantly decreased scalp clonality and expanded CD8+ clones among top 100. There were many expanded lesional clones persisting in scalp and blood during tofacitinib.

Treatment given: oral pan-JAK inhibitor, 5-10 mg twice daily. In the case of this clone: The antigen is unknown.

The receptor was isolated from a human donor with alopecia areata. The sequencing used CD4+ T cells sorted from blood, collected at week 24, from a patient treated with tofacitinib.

CDR3 in amino acids: CASSSHGQGVSPLHF. The CDR3 DNA follows: TGTGCCAGCAGCTCCCATGGACAGGGAGTATCACCCCTCCACTTT. The chain recombines TRBV9 with TRBJ1-6; 8 bases agree with TRBD1. The CDR3 contains 15 residues. Germline trimming cut 4 bases from V and 10 bases from J; bases unmatched to any gene: 10. Germline V gene data show CDR1 as SGDLS and CDR2 as YYNGEE.